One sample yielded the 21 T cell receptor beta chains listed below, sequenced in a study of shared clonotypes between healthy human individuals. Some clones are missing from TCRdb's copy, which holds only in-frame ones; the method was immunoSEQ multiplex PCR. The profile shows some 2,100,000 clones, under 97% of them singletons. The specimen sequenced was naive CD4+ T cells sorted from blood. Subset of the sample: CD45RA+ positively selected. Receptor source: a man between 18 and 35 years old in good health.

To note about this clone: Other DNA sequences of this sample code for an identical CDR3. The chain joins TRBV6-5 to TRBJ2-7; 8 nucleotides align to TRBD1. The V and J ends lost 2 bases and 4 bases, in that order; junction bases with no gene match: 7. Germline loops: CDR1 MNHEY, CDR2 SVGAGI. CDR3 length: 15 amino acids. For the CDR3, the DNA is TGTGCCAGCAGTTACGGGGGGCAGGGGGCTTACGAGCAGTACTTC. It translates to CASSYGGQGAYEQYF.

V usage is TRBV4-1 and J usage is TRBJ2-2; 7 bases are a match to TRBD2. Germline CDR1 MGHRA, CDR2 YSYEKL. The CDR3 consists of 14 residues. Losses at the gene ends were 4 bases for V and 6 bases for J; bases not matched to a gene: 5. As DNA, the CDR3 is TGCGCCAGCAGCCCACTCGGACTAGCCGGGGAGCTGTTTTTT. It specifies CASSPLGLAGELFF.

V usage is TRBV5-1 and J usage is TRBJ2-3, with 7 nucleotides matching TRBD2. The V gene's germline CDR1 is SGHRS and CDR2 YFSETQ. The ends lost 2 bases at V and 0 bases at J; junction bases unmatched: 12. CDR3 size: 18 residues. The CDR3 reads CASSFRAGVLSSTDTQYF. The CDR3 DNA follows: TGCGCCAGCAGCTTTAGGGCGGGGGTCCTGTCGAGCACAGATACGCAGTATTTT. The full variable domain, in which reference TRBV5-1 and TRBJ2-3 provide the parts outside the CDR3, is KAGVTQTPRYLIKTRGQQVTLSCSPISGHRSVSWYQQTPGQGLQFLFEYFSETQRNKGNFPGRFSGRQFSNSRSEMNVSTLELGDSALYLCASSFRAGVLSSTDTQYFGPGTRLTVL.

CDR3 nucleotides: TGTGCCAGCAGTTACTCGGGGGGGGACCTTGAGCAGTACTTC. Amino acid sequence: CASSYSGGDLEQYF. The chain links TRBV6-6 to TRBJ2-7; TRBD2 aligns across 7 bases. Germline V gene data show CDR1 as MNHNY and CDR2 as SVGAGI (reference sequence). J gave up 7 bases and V 0 bases, and 6 bases lay outside the gene matches. The CDR3 runs 14 residues.

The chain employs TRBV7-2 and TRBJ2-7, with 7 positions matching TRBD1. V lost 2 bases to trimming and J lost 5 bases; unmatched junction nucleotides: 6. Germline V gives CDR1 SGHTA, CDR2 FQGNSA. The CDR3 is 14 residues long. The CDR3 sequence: CASSLQGVRNEQYF. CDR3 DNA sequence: TGTGCCAGCAGCTTACAGGGGGTAAGGAACGAGCAGTACTTC.

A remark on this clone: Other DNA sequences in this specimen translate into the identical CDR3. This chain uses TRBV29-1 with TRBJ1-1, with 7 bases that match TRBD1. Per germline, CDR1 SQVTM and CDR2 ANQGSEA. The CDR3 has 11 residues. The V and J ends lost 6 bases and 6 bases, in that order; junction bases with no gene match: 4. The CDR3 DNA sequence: TGCAGCGTCTACAGGGGCGCTGAAGCTTTCTTT. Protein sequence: CSVYRGAEAFF.

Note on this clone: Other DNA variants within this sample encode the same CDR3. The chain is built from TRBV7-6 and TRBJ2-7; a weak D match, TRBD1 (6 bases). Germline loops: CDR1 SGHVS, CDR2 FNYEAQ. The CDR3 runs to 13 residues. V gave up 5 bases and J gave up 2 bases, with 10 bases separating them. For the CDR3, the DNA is TGTGCCAGCAGCCTGGACAGAGCCTACGAGCAGTACTTC. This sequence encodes CASSLDRAYEQYF.

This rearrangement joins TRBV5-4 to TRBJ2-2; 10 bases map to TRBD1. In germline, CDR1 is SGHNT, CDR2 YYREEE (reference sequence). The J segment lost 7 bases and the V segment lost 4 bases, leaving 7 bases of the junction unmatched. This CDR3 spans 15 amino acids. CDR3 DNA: TGTGCCAGCAGCCCCACCGGACAGGGGGTCGGGGAGCTGTTTTTT. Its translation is CASSPTGQGVGELFF.

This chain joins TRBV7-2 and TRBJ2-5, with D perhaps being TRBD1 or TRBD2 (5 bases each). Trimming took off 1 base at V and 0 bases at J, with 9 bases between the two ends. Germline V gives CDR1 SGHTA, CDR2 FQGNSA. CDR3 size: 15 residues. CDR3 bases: TGTGCCAGCAGCTTAGGGGACGCCTACCAAGAGACCCAGTACTTC. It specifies CASSLGDAYQETQYF. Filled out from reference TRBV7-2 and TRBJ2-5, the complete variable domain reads GAGVSQSPSNKVTEKGKDVELRCDPISGHTALYWYRQSLGQGLEFLIYFQGNSAPDKSGLPSDRFSAERTGGSVSTLTIQRTQQEDSAVYLCASSLGDAYQETQYFGPGTRLLVL.

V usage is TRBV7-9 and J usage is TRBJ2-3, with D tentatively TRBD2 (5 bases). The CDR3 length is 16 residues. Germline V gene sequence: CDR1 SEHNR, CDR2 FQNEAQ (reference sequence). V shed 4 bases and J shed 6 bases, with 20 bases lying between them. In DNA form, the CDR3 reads TGTGCCAGCAGCTCCCAGCGGATCCGAAAAGGGGATACGCAGTATTTT. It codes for CASSSQRIRKGDTQYF.

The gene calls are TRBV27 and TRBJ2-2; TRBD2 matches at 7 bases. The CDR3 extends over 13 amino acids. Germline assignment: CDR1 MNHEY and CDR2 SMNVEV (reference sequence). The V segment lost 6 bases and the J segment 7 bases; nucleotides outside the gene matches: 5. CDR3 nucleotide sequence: TGTGCCAGCAGGGGGAGGGGTATCGGGGAGCTGTTTTTT. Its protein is CASRGRGIGELFF.

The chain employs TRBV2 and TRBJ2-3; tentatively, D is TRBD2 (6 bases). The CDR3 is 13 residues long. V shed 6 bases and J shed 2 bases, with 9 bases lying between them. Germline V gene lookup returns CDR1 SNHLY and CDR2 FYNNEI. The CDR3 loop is CASSGSYTDTQYF. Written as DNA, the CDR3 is TGTGCCAGCAGCGGGAGTTACACAGATACGCAGTATTTT.

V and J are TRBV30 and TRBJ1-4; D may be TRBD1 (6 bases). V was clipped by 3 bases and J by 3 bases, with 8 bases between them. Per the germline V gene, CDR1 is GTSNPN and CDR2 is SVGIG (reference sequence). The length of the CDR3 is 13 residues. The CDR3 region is CAWRRQANEKLFF. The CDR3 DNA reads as TGTGCCTGGAGAAGACAGGCTAATGAAAAACTGTTTTTT.

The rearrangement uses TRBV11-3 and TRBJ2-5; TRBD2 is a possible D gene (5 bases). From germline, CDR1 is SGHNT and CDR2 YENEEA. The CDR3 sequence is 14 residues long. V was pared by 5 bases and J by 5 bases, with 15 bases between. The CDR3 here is CASSPGSPGETQYF. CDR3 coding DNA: TGTGCCAGCAGCCCGGGGTCCCCGGGGGAGACCCAGTACTTC.

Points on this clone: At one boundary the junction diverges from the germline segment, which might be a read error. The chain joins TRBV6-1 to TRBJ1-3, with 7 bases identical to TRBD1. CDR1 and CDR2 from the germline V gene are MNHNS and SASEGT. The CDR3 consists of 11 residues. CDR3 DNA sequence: TGTGCCGTCAGAGGACAGGCCCTCACCGATTTT. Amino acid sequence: CAVRGQALTDF.

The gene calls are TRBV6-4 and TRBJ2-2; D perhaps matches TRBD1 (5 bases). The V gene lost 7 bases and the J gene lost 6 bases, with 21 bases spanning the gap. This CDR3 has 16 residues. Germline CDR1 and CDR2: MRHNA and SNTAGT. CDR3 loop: CASTLTVGPLAGELFF. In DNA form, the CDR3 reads TGTGCCAGCACCCTCACGGTGGGGCCCTTGGCCGGGGAGCTGTTTTTT.

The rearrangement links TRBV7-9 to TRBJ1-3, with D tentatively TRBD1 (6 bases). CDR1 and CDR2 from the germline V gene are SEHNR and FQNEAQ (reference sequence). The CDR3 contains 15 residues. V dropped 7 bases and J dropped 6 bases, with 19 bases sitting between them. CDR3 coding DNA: TGTGCCAGCACCGAGCGGGGGCAAGAAGCAAACACCATATATTTT. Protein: CASTERGQEANTIYF.

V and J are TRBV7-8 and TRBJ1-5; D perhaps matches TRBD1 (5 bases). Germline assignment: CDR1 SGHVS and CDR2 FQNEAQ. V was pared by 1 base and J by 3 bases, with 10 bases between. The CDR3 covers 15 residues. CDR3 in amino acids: CASSLVSGPNQPQHF. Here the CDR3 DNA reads TGTGCCAGCAGCTTAGTTTCGGGGCCCAATCAGCCCCAGCATTTT.

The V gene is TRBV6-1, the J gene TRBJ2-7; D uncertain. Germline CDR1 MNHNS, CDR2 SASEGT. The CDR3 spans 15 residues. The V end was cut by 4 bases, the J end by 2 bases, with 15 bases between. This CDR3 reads CASSGPLPLPYEQYF. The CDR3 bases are TGTGCCAGCAGTGGCCCTTTGCCCCTTCCCTACGAGCAGTACTTC.

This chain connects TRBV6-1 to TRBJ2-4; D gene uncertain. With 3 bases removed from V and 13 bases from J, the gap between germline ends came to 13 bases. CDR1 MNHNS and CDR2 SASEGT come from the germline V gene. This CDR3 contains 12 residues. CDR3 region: CASSEWATPQYF. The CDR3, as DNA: TGTGCCAGCAGTGAGTGGGCAACCCCCCAGTACTTC.

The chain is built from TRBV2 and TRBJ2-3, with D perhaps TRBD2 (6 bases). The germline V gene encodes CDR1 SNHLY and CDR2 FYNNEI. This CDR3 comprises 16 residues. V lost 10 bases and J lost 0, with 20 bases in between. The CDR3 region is CATPSREQPSTDTQYF. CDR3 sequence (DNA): TGTGCCACTCCTTCTCGGGAGCAGCCTAGCACAGATACGCAGTATTTT.